This TCR beta chain was recovered during a study of OX40 agonist ivuxolimab in advanced cancers. Overall study context: Age averaged 60 years (range roughly 20 to 90), and 70% to 85% were male. General study findings and limits: Clonal expansion was seen in CD4+ and CD8+ blood T cells by week 6 at 0.1 to 3.0 mg/kg.

Profiling relied on immunoSEQ multiplex PCR, and the TCRdb table lists in-frame clones only, not all of them. Here the sample spans 99,000 or so clones, around 92% being singletons. As for this clone: Its target is not known.

Sample: CD4+ or CD8+ T cells sorted from blood, taken in a trial of the OX40 agonist ivuxolimab. This clonotype was obtained from an adult with an advanced solid tumor such as melanoma, head and neck, liver or kidney cancer.

The DNA of the CDR3 is TGTGCCAGTGGCGCTAGCGGACCTCCGACGGGAGCCCAGTACTTC. Translating it yields CASGASGPPTGAQYF. The chain couples TRBV19 to TRBJ2-5; 7 nucleotides align to TRBD2. The CDR3 is 15 amino acids. After removal of 8 bases from V and 9 bases from J, the junction contained 18 bases not matched to a gene. Germline V gene sequence: CDR1 LNHDA, CDR2 SQIVND (reference sequence).